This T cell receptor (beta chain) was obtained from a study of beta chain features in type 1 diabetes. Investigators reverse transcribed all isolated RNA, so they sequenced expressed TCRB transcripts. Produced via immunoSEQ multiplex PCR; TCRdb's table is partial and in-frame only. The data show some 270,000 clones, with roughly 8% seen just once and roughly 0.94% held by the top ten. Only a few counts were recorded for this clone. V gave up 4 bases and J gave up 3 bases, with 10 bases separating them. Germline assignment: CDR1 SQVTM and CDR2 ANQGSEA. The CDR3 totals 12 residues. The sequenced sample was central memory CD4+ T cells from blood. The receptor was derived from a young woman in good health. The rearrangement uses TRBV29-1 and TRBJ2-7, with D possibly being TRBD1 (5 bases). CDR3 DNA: TGCAGCGTTGGTCAGGGAAACTACGAGCAGTACTTC. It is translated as CSVGQGNYEQYF.